This TCR beta chain originates from a study of T-cell reconstitution after alpha-beta-depleted transplantation in children. CDR1 is SGHRS and CDR2 is YFSETQ in the germline V gene. Trimming cost V 4 bases and J 7 bases, with 21 bases left between them. This CDR3 spans 15 amino acids. TCRbeta library preparation incorporated unique molecular identifiers. TCRdb reprocessed the PCR reads via MiXCR and lists one record per CDR3 protein. The table shows 300,000 to 400,000 distinct CDR3 sequences, with more than 10% occurring only once. Sequencing was performed on PBMCs, taken from the stem cell graft. This receptor was obtained from a human donor who donated a stem cell graft to a child with Fanconi anemia. The chain joins TRBV5-1 to TRBJ2-7, with a possible D match to TRBD2 (6 bases). CDR3 nucleotides: TGCGCCAGCAGCCGTTCTGGGGGGTCCCTGGGGGAGCAGTACTTC. Amino acids: CASSRSGGSLGEQYF. Full variable domain (outside the CDR3, taken from reference TRBV5-1 and TRBJ2-7): KAGVTQTPRYLIKTRGQQVTLSCSPISGHRSVSWYQQTPGQGLQFLFEYFSETQRNKGNFPGRFSGRQFSNSRSEMNVSTLELGDSALYLCASSRSGGSLGEQYFGPGTRLTVT.